These 18 T cell receptor beta chains originate from one sample sequenced in a study. TCRdb ran MiXCR on the 5' RACE reads and lists one entry per CDR3 protein. In the table there are 40,000 to 65,000 distinct CDR3 sequences, about 24% of which are singletons. The sample comprised tumor-infiltrating naive CD4+ T cells sorted from the breast tumor. The subset denotes: naive CD4+ T cells, CD4+CD45RA+CD25-. These TCRs come from a female donor with breast cancer.

DNA of the CDR3: TGTGCCAGCAGGCTAGGTCGGACCGGGGAGCTGTTTTTT. Its translation: CASRLGRTGELFF. The chain is built from TRBV12-3 or TRBV12-4 and TRBJ2-2; no clear D gene. V lost 6 bases to trimming and J lost 5 bases, with 10 bases between them. CDR3 size: 13 residues.

The rearrangement joins TRBV5-1 to TRBJ2-3, with D tentatively TRBD2 (6 bases). Trimming left V 0 bases short and J 4 bases short, with 9 bases between. Germline V lookup: CDR1 SGHRS, CDR2 YFSETQ. The CDR3 has 14 amino acids. The CDR3 sequence: CASSLDGSADTQYF. CDR3 sequence (DNA): TGCGCCAGCAGCTTGGACGGGAGCGCAGATACGCAGTATTTT.

There are many counts of this clonotype. J is TRBJ1-3 and V is TRBV6-5; D gene ambiguous. V was pared by 6 bases and J by 5 bases, with 14 bases between. The CDR3 length is 14 residues. Germline V gene sequence: CDR1 MNHEY, CDR2 SVGAGI. Here the CDR3 DNA reads TGTGCCAGCAGCCCCGGAGCCGACCGAAACACCATATATTTT. This translates into CASSPGADRNTIYF.

Notes on this clonotype: A junction boundary mismatches the germline segment, possibly from a read error. The chain recombines TRBV7-2 with TRBJ1-1, with D uncertain. Per the germline V gene, CDR1 is SGHTA and CDR2 is FQGNSA. The CDR3 totals 13 residues. CDR3 DNA sequence: TGTGCCGGCAGCCCAATGATGGACACTGAAGCTTTCTTT. Translation gives CAGSPMMDTEAFF.

This clonotype was counted only a few times. This chain joins TRBV9 and TRBJ1-1, with TRBD1 matching 8 bases. Per the germline V gene, CDR1 is SGDLS and CDR2 is YYNGEE. Germline trimming cut 3 bases from V and 5 bases from J; bases unmatched to any gene: 9. There are 15 residues in the CDR3. The CDR3 sequence is CASSASGTGETEAFF. CDR3 in DNA: TGTGCCAGCAGCGCTTCCGGGACAGGCGAGACTGAAGCTTTCTTT.

The chain employs TRBV7-2 and TRBJ2-7; 11 bases are shared with TRBD1. The CDR3 totals 15 residues. Germline V lookup: CDR1 SGHTA, CDR2 FQGNSA. Trimming removed 5 bases from V and 3 bases from J; junction bases left unmatched: 6. CDR3 amino acids: CASSLSGQGDYEQYF. Written as DNA, the CDR3 is TGTGCCAGCAGCCTCTCGGGACAGGGGGACTACGAGCAGTACTTC.

This clonotype was recorded at least ten times. This rearrangement joins TRBV6-5 to TRBJ2-1; 7 bases agree with TRBD1. The CDR3 contains 15 residues. Germline-derived CDR1 and CDR2 are MNHEY and SVGAGI. V shed 5 bases and J 1 base; nucleotides not matched to a gene: 5. The chain's CDR3 is CASSPTGASYNEQFF. CDR3 bases: TGTGCCAGCAGTCCTACAGGGGCGTCCTACAATGAGCAGTTCTTC.

This clonotype was picked up a small number of times. This chain uses TRBV6-1 with TRBJ2-5; possibly TRBD1 for D (6 bases). This CDR3 spans 17 amino acids. From germline, CDR1 is MNHNS and CDR2 SASEGT. V lost 4 bases to trimming and J lost 4 bases, with 22 bases between them. CDR3 DNA sequence: TGTGCCAGCAGTGGCAAAGGCCGTGCGTCACAGGGAGAGACCCAGTACTTC. The encoded protein is CASSGKGRASQGETQYF.

The chain recombines TRBV30 with TRBJ1-5, with D possibly matching TRBD1 (6 bases). The CDR3 is 16 amino acids. Trimming removed 2 bases from V and 0 bases from J, with 14 bases in between. CDR1 is GTSNPN and CDR2 is SVGIG in the germline V gene (reference sequence). CDR3 loop: CAWSWKDSYSNQPQHF. In nucleotides, the CDR3 is TGTGCCTGGAGTTGGAAGGACAGTTATAGCAATCAGCCCCAGCATTTT.

This clonotype was seen more than once but under ten times. The chain carries TRBV11-3 and TRBJ2-7; D is possibly TRBD1 (5 bases). CDR1 and CDR2 from the germline V gene are SGHNT and YENEEA. The CDR3 has 14 residues. The ends were cut back, 2 bases at V and 5 bases at J, with 13 bases in the middle. In nucleotides, the CDR3 is TGTGCCAGCAGCTTAAGCAGGGCCAGCAACGAGCAGTACTTC. Protein product: CASSLSRASNEQYF. The complete variable domain, with remaining parts taken from reference TRBV11-3 and TRBJ2-7, reads EAGVVQSPRYKIIEKKQPVAFWCNPISGHNTLYWYLQNLGQGPELLIRYENEEAVDDSQLPKDRFSAERLKGVDSTLKIQPAELGDSAVYLCASSLSRASNEQYFGPGTRLTVT.

This clonotype was found a few times. CDR3 loop: CASSVDNYGGAQNNEQFF. The DNA of the CDR3 is TGTGCCAGCAGCGTAGATAACTACGGGGGAGCGCAGAACAATGAGCAGTTCTTC. V and J are TRBV9 and TRBJ2-1; tentative D call: TRBD2 (6 bases). Germline V gene lookup returns CDR1 SGDLS and CDR2 YYNGEE. This CDR3 has 18 amino acids. Trimming removed 0 bases from V and 5 bases from J, with 21 bases in between.

The genes are TRBV7-9 and TRBJ1-2; tentatively, D is TRBD1 (5 bases). This CDR3 spans 13 amino acids. Germline V CDR1 and CDR2: SEHNR, FQNEAQ (reference sequence). V was trimmed by 3 bases and J by 4 bases, leaving 9 bases between them. CDR3: CASSFEQGYGYTF. CDR3 DNA: TGTGCCAGCAGCTTTGAGCAGGGCTATGGCTACACCTTC.

This clonotype is deemed medium-sized. The rearrangement joins TRBV7-2 to TRBJ1-1; weak D call: TRBD1 (6 bases). Germline V lookup: CDR1 SGHTA, CDR2 FQGNSA. There are 15 residues in the CDR3. V gave up 2 bases and J gave up 6 bases, with 16 bases separating them. The CDR3 region is CASSLSTGRGAEAFF. CDR3 DNA sequence: TGTGCCAGCAGCTTAAGCACAGGGCGGGGCGCTGAAGCTTTCTTT.

As regards this clonotype: Lacking the conserved final phenylalanine or tryptophan, this CDR3 likely reflects a read error. This chain uses TRBV5-1 with TRBJ2-5; 8 positions match TRBD1. This CDR3 is built from 14 residues. Germline V gene sequence: CDR1 SGHRS, CDR2 YFSETQ. The V and J ends lost 2 bases and 2 bases, in that order; junction bases with no gene match: 2. The DNA of the CDR3 is TGCGCCAGCAGCTTCCGGGACAGGCAAGAGACCCAGTACTCC. Translation: CASSFRDRQETQYS.

There are a few counts of this clonotype. J is TRBJ2-7 and V is TRBV7-9; 10 positions agree with TRBD1. V lost 5 bases, J lost 4 bases, and 5 bases stayed unmatched. CDR1 is SEHNR, CDR2 FQNEAQ, per germline (reference sequence). The CDR3 is 14 residues long. CDR3 region: CASSPDRGQYEQYF. CDR3 DNA sequence: TGTGCCAGCAGCCCAGACAGGGGGCAGTACGAGCAGTACTTC.

J is TRBJ1-1 and V is TRBV6-1, with D maybe TRBD1 (6 bases). Trimming took 4 bases from V and 1 from J, leaving 10 bases between them. The CDR3 has 14 amino acids. The germline V gene encodes CDR1 MNHNS and CDR2 SASEGT. The CDR3 sequence is CASSGETGNTEAFF. The DNA for the CDR3 is TGTGCCAGCAGTGGGGAGACAGGGAACACTGAAGCTTTCTTT.

This clonotype was picked up a small number of times. The rearrangement joins TRBV14 to TRBJ1-3; weak D call: TRBD1 (5 bases). This CDR3 comprises 12 residues. Germline V lookup: CDR1 SGHDN, CDR2 FVKESK. Trimming took off 8 bases at V and 9 bases at J, with 14 bases between the two ends. CDR3 in amino acids: CASSAAGATIYF. CDR3 nucleotides: TGTGCCAGCTCGGCGGCCGGGGCCACCATATATTTT. Full variable domain (outside the CDR3, taken from reference TRBV14 and TRBJ1-3): EAGVTQFPSHSVIEKGQTVTLRCDPISGHDNLYWYRRVMGKEIKFLLHFVKESKQDESGMPNNRFLAERTGGTYSTLKVQPAELEDSGVYFCASSAAGATIYFGEGSWLTVV.

This chain joins TRBV5-1 and TRBJ1-2; D unresolved. CDR1 SGHRS and CDR2 YFSETQ come from the germline V gene. Trimming cost V 5 bases and J 9 bases, with 14 bases left between them. The CDR3 contains 12 residues. The DNA for the CDR3 is TGCGCCAGCAGTCCAGGAGTCGCCAGCTACACCTTC. This sequence encodes CASSPGVASYTF.